This T cell receptor (beta chain) is drawn from a study of blood T cell repertoires in COVID-19. Study summary: Sites across the United States, Italy and Spain contributed samples from acute and convalescent COVID-19.

Original handling: Nucleated cell number was recorded as an estimate derived from reference gene primer amplification. The repertoire was sequenced with immunoSEQ multiplex PCR; TCRdb's copy has only in-frame clones and lacks some. The DNA gave D and trimming, while V, J and clone size come from that table. The sample lists roughly 200,000 clones, around 86% occurring once. Assignment of participants to cohorts was predicated upon participant-reported clinical history. CDR3 length: 14 residues. V lost 5 bases and J lost 2, with 12 bases in between. Germline CDR1 and CDR2: SGHVS and FQNEAQ. Sequencing input: PBMCs or T cells enriched from blood (not recorded which). The TCR sequence derives from a woman aged 40 to 50 with acute COVID-19. The chain recombines TRBV7-8 with TRBJ2-5, with D possibly TRBD1 on 6 matching bases. DNA of the CDR3: TGTGCCAGCAGCCTTCAACAGGGACAAGAGACCCAGTACTTC. Its protein product is CASSLQQGQETQYF.